These T cell receptor beta chains were read from a single sample in a study of T-cell reconstitution after alpha-beta-depleted transplantation in children. Each CDR3 protein is one row after TCRdb ran MiXCR on the PCR reads. This repertoire shows about 610,000 distinct CDR3 sequences, roughly 10% found once; its top ten account for less than 5%. The source was PBMCs from the stem cell graft donor, collected from the stem cell graft. The receptors come from a human donor who donated a stem cell graft to a child with acute myeloid leukemia. The CDR3 runs from the conserved cysteine through the conserved F or W. Each record gives: CDR3 length, V gene, J gene, D gene, CDR3 protein. A D gene is named only where the DNA matches it firmly.

15	TRBV28	TRBJ2-7	.	CASSPHLGGGWEQYF
13	TRBV20-1	TRBJ2-7	TRBD2	CSIRLAGAYEQYF
12	TRBV20-1	TRBJ2-7	TRBD2	CSASREVGEQYF
15	TRBV7-2	TRBJ2-7	TRBD2	CASSASGGSSYEQYF
15	TRBV12-3/TRBV12-4	TRBJ2-4	TRBD2	CASSFLAGGKNIQYF
15	TRBV7-9	TRBJ2-1	TRBD2	CASSRGRGSYNEQFF
12	TRBV15	TRBJ1-4	.	CATSRENEKLCF
16	TRBV12-3/TRBV12-4	TRBJ1-4	TRBD1	CASSAGTGDTNEKLFF
15	TRBV18	TRBJ2-7	TRBD1	CASSPTGGGSYEQYF
17	TRBV4-3	TRBJ2-1	TRBD2	CASSQEKAGGPYNEQFF
17	TRBV7-3	TRBJ2-2	TRBD2	CASSSTGLAGTAGELFF
15	TRBV7-2	TRBJ2-1	TRBD2	CASSLARGRYNEQFF
15	TRBV5-1	TRBJ2-1	TRBD2	CASSPRVAGGNEQFF
17	TRBV5-6	TRBJ2-5	.	CASSLSPTRVREETQYF
13	TRBV7-2	TRBJ1-1	.	CASIQVGYTEAFF
16	TRBV4-3	TRBJ2-3	.	CASSQEGMRGTDTQYF
15	TRBV20-1	TRBJ1-4	TRBD1	CSARDGTATNEKLFF
19	TRBV27	TRBJ2-1	TRBD2	CASSHGSTGLAGPRNEQFF
13	TRBV29-1	TRBJ2-1	TRBD2	CSAEAGGIAEQFF
14	TRBV20-1	TRBJ2-1	TRBD2	CSAVSGRAGDEQFF
15	TRBV11-2	TRBJ2-3	.	CASSLPGYLTDTQYF
13	TRBV12-3/TRBV12-4	TRBJ2-2	.	CASSLLVTGELFF
14	TRBV20-1	TRBJ1-6	.	CSAREGGIGSPLHF
17	TRBV6-1	TRBJ2-3	.	CASSPTPGPLLTDTQYF
16	TRBV27	TRBJ2-7	.	CASSPRPRDGGYEQYF
19	TRBV6-2/TRBV6-3	TRBJ2-2	TRBD2	CASSYWSPDGRARTGELFF
16	TRBV4-3	TRBJ2-1	.	CASSQDLDTRSGEQFF
14	TRBV7-2	TRBJ2-1	TRBD2	CASSSQTSLNEQFF
15	TRBV28	TRBJ2-4	.	CASSTPQVAKNIQYF
13	TRBV12-3/TRBV12-4	TRBJ2-5	.	CASSLAVGETQYF
17	TRBV4-2	TRBJ2-2	TRBD1	CASSPTPSQGAGGELFF
15	TRBV7-2	TRBJ2-7	.	CASSHGRTTSYEQYF
15	TRBV6-4	TRBJ2-3	TRBD2	CASRQLAGLTDTQYF
15	TRBV14	TRBJ2-7	TRBD1	CASSPLTGDRVEQYF
13	TRBV12-3/TRBV12-4	TRBJ1-1	.	CASSLGVITEAFF